This T cell receptor beta chain stems from a study of cytomegalovirus exposure and HLA in healthy donors. Study-level background: Samples from HLA-typed donors yielded around 85 million unique TCRs in an early data release. Overall study results and limits: For TCR beta chains, V- and J-gene trimming was later linked to a missense DCLRE1C variant. Relative to equally common others, HLA-associated TCR beta chains showed greater clonal expansion in a later analysis. HLA alleles were associated with some 16,000 TCR beta sequences in a later analysis at 0.05 false discovery rate.

PCR was performed using 60 Vbeta and 13 Jbeta primers. Clones were sequenced by immunoSEQ multiplex PCR, and TCRdb holds only the in-frame ones, with some missing. Of fewer than 250,000 clones in the sample, under 85% are singletons; the top ten hold 9.5% to 13%. As to this clone: The antigen remains unidentified.

The CDR3 spans 14 residues. The germline CDR1 and CDR2 sequences are GTSNPN and SVGIG (reference sequence). Trimming at V came to 1 base and at J to 3 bases, leaving 3 bases not matched to a gene. V is TRBV30 and J is TRBJ1-2; 9 bases fit TRBD1. This clonotype was obtained from a woman between 50 and 59 years old in good health and CMV-seropositive. Sequencing was done on a sample of PBMCs. The CDR3: CAWSGDRAYYGYTF. The CDR3 DNA reads as TGTGCCTGGAGTGGGGACAGGGCCTACTATGGCTACACCTTC.